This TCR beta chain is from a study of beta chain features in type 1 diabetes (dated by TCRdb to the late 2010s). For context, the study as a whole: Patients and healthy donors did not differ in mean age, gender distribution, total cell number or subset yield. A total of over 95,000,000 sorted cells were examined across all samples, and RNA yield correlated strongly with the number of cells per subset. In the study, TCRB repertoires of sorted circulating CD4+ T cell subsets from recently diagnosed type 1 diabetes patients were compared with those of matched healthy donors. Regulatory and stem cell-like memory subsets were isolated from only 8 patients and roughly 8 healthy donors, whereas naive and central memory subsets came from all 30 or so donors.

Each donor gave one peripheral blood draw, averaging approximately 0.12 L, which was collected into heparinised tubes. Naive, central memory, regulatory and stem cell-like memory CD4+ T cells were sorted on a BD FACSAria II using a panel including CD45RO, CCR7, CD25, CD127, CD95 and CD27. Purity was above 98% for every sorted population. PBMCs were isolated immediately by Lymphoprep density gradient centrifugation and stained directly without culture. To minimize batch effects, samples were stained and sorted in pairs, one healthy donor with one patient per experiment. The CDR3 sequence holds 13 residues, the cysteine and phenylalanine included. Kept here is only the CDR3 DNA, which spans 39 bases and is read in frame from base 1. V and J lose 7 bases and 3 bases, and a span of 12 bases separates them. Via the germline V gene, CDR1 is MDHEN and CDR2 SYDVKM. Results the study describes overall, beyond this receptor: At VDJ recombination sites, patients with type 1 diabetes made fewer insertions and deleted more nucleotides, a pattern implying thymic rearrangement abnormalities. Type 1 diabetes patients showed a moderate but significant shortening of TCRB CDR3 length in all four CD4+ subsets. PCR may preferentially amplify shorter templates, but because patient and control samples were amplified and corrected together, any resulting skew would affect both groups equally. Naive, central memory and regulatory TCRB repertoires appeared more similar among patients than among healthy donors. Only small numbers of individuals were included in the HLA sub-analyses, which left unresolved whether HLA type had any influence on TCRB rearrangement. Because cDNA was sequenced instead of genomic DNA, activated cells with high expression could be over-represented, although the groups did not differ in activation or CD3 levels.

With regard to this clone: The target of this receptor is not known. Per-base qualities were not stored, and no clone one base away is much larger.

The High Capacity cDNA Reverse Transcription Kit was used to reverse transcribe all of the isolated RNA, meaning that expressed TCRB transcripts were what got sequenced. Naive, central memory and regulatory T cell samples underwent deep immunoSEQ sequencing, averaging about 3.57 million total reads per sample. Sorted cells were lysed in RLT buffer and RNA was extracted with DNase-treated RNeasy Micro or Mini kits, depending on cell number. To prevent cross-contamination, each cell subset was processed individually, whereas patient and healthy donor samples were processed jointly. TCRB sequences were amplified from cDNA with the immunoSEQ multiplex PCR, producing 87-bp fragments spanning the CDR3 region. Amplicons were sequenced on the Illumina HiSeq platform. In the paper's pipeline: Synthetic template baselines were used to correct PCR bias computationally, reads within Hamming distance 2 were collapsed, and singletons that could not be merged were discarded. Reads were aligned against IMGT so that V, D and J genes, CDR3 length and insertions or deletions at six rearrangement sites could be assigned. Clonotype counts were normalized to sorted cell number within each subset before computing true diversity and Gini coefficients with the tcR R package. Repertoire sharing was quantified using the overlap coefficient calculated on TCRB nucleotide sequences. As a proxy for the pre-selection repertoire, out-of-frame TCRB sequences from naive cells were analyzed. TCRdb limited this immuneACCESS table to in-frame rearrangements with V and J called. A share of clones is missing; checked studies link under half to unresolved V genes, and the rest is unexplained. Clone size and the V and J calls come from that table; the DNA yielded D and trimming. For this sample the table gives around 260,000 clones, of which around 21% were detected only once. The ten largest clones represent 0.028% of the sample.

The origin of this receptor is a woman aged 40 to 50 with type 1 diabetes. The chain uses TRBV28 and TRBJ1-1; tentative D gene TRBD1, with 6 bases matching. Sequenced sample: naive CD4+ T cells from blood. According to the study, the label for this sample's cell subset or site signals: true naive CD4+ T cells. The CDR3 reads CASNGQLDTEAFF. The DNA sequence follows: TGTGCCAGCAATGGACAGTTGGACACTGAAGCTTTCTTT.